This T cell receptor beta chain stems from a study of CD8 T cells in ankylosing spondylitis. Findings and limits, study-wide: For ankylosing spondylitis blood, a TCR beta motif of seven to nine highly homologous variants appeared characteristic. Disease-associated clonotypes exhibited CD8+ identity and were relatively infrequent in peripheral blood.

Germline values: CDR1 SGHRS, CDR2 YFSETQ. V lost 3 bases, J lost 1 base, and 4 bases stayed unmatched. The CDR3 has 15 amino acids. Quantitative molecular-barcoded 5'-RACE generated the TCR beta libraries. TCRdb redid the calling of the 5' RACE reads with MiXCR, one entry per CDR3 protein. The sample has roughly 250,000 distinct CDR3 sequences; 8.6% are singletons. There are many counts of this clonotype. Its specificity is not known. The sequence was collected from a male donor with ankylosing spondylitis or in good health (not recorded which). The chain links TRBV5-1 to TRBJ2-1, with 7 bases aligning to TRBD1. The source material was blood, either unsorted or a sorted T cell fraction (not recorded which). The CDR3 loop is CASSYRTGSYNEQFF. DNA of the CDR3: TGCGCCAGCAGCTATCGGACAGGATCCTACAATGAGCAGTTCTTC.